This TCR beta chain originates from a study of cytomegalovirus exposure and HLA in healthy donors. The germline V gene has CDR1 KGHSY and CDR2 FQNENV. There are 15 residues in the CDR3. The V and J ends lost 2 bases and 5 bases, in that order; junction bases with no gene match: 5. Study-wide results and limits: TCR beta V- and J-gene trimming was later associated with a missense DCLRE1C variant. DRB1 had the most TCR associations and HLA-C the fewest, a later analysis found, with rates varying by HLA locus.

60 Vbeta and 13 Jbeta primers were used in PCR. In the authors' workflow: A follow-up analysis tallied 73 million or so unique TCR beta chains, roughly 9.9 million shared. Assay: immunoSEQ multiplex PCR; the TCRdb copy retains only in-frame clones and omits some. Clone size and V and J calls were adopted from that table, with D and trimming inferred from the DNA. The table has under 200,000 clones, over 75% seen once. Worth noting for this clone: Its specificity is not known.

The TCR was taken from a woman in her fifties or sixties in good health and CMV-seronegative. The rearrangement uses TRBV16 and TRBJ1-1; 10 positions match TRBD1. The sequencing input was PBMCs. For the CDR3, the DNA is TGTGCCAGCAGCCAAGTAGGGACAGGGGCTACTGAAGCTTTCTTT. This codes for CASSQVGTGATEAFF.